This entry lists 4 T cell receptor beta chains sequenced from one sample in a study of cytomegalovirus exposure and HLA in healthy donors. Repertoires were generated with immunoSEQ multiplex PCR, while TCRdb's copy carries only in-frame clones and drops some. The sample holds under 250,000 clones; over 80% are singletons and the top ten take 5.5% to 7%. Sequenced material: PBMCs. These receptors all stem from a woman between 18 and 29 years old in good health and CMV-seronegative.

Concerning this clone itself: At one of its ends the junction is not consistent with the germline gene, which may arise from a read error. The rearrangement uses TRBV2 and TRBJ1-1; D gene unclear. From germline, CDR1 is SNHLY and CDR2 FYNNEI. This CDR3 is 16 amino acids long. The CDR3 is CASSVDIPFRLPPSLF. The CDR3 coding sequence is TGTGCCAGCAGTGTTGATATTCCTTTCCGTCTTCCCCCGTCCCTTTTT. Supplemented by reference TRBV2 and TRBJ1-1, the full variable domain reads EPEVTQTPSHQVTQMGQEVILRCVPISNHLYFYWYRQILGQKVEFLVSFYNNEISEKSEIFDDQFSVERPDGSNFTLKIRSTKLEDSAMYFCASSVDIPFRLPPSLFGQGTRLTVV.

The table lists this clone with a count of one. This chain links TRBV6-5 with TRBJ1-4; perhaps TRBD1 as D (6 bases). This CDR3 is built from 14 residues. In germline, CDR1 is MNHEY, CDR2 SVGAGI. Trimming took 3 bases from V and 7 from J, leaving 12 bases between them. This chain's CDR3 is CASSYGQSIEKLFF. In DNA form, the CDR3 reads TGTGCCAGCAGTTATGGACAGTCAATTGAAAAACTGTTTTTT.

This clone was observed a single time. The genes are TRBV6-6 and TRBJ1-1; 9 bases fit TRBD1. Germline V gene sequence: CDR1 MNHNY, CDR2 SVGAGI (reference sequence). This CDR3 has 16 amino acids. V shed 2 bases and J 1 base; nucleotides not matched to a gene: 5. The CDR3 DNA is TGTGCCAGCAGTTACGGGACAGGGCGGGGGAACACTGAAGCTTTCTTT. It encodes CASSYGTGRGNTEAFF.

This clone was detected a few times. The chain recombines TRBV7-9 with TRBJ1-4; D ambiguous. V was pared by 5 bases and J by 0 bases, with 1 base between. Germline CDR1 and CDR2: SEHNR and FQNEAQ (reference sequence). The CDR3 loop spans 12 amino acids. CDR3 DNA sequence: TGTGCCAGCAGCACAACTAATGAAAAACTGTTTTTT. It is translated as CASSTTNEKLFF.